This T cell receptor (beta chain) stems from a study of T-cell reconstitution after alpha-beta-depleted transplantation in children. This clonotype appeared many times. It was with unique molecular identifiers that the TCRbeta library was prepared. TCRdb itself ran the PCR reads through MiXCR, one entry per CDR3 protein. Of roughly 500,000 distinct CDR3 sequences in the sample, roughly a tenth are singletons; the top ten hold around 2.2%. Germline CDR1 and CDR2: SGHTA and FQGNSA. Trimming took 1 base from V and 8 from J, leaving 10 bases between them. The CDR3 spans 13 residues. This TCR was sampled from a child younger than 10 with inherited bone marrow failure, due to receive a stem cell transplant. The input for sequencing was PBMCs, taken before TCRalphabeta/CD19-depleted stem cell transplant. This chain connects TRBV7-2 to TRBJ2-3; D remains ambiguous. CDR3 residues: CASSLVPVGTQYF. The CDR3, as DNA: TGTGCCAGCAGCTTAGTACCGGTGGGTACGCAGTATTTT.